The 20 T cell receptor beta chains presented below share a single source sample, sequenced in a study of T-cell reconstitution after alpha-beta-depleted transplantation in children. As it was prepared, the TCRbeta library received unique molecular identifiers. In TCRdb, the PCR reads were re-called with MiXCR into one record per CDR3 protein. This table holds about 540,000 distinct CDR3 sequences, roughly a quarter found once. Sample: PBMCs, taken before TCRalphabeta/CD19-depleted stem cell transplant. The receptors derive from a boy under two years old with Wiskott-Aldrich syndrome, due to receive a stem cell transplant.

The chain links TRBV28 to TRBJ1-6; 7 nucleotides align to TRBD1. V was pared by 5 bases and J by 10 bases, with 11 bases of the junction left unmatched. The germline V gene has CDR1 MDHEN and CDR2 SYDVKM. This CDR3 has 15 residues. The CDR3 reads CASSPRQGNSSPLHF. The CDR3 DNA is TGTGCCAGCAGTCCGCGACAGGGTAACAGCTCACCCCTCCACTTT. The variable domain in full, completed from reference TRBV28 and TRBJ1-6, reads DVKVTQSSRYLVKRTGEKVFLECVQDMDHENMFWYRQDPGLGLRLIYFSYDVKMKEKGDIPEGYSVSREKKERFSLILESASTNQTSMYLCASSPRQGNSSPLHFGNGTRLTVT.

The V gene is TRBV2, the J gene TRBJ2-2; a weak D match, TRBD2 (7 bases). Germline lookup yields CDR1 SNHLY and CDR2 FYNNEI. CDR3 size: 14 residues. V lost 10 bases and J lost 7, with 19 bases in between. The CDR3 DNA reads as TGTGCCAACATAGGGGGGGATGGGATCGGGGAGCTGTTTTTT. The encoded protein is CANIGGDGIGELFF. Drawing the rest from reference TRBV2 and TRBJ2-2, the complete variable domain is EPEVTQTPSHQVTQMGQEVILRCVPISNHLYFYWYRQILGQKVEFLVSFYNNEISEKSEIFDDQFSVERPDGSNFTLKIRSTKLEDSAMYFCANIGGDGIGELFFGEGSRLTVL.

This clonotype occurred a few times. This chain connects TRBV6-2 or TRBV6-3 to TRBJ2-7, with 9 nucleotides matching TRBD2. The CDR3 runs 16 residues. Germline loops: CDR1 MNHEY, CDR2 SVGEGT. The ends lost 2 bases at V and 5 bases at J; junction bases unmatched: 10. The CDR3 here is CASSYHGLASYNEQYF. For the CDR3, the DNA is TGTGCCAGCAGTTACCACGGACTAGCGAGTTACAACGAGCAGTACTTC.

This clonotype was seen a handful of times. V is TRBV29-1 and J is TRBJ2-1, with 8 bases matching TRBD1. The CDR3 runs to 13 residues. Looked up from germline, CDR1 is SQVTM and CDR2 is ANQGSEA. The V and J ends lost 4 bases and 9 bases, in that order; junction bases with no gene match: 8. The CDR3 loop reads CSVAGTGLGEQFF. CDR3 DNA sequence: TGCAGCGTTGCAGGGACAGGCTTGGGTGAGCAGTTCTTC.

The sample holds one count of this clonotype. The V call is TRBV5-1, the J call TRBJ2-5; 14 bases line up with TRBD2. The CDR3 runs 21 residues. Trimming removed 0 bases from V and 5 bases from J; junction bases left unmatched: 18. Germline loops: CDR1 SGHRS, CDR2 YFSETQ. The CDR3 sequence: CASSLAGTAGTSGRIGETQYF. CDR3 bases: TGCGCCAGCAGCTTGGCCGGGACGGCCGGGACTAGCGGGAGAATTGGGGAGACCCAGTACTTC. The whole variable domain, remainder taken from reference TRBV5-1 and TRBJ2-5, is KAGVTQTPRYLIKTRGQQVTLSCSPISGHRSVSWYQQTPGQGLQFLFEYFSETQRNKGNFPGRFSGRQFSNSRSEMNVSTLELGDSALYLCASSLAGTAGTSGRIGETQYFGPGTRLLVL.

The table lists this clonotype with a few counts. This chain connects TRBV5-1 to TRBJ2-5, with a possible D match to TRBD1 (6 bases). The CDR3 totals 13 residues. Germline V lookup: CDR1 SGHRS, CDR2 YFSETQ. Deletions cut 4 bases from V and 5 bases from J, with 12 bases between. Written as DNA, the CDR3 is TGCGCCAGCAGCACAGGGACGTGGGAGACCCAGTACTTC. This encodes CASSTGTWETQYF.

The rearrangement joins TRBV12-3 or TRBV12-4 to TRBJ1-6, with a tentative D call TRBD1 (5 bases). This CDR3 is 13 amino acids long. The V end lost 7 bases, the J end lost 6 bases, and 10 bases lay between the germline ends. CDR3 sequence: CASKGISNSPLHF. As DNA, the CDR3 is TGTGCCAGCAAGGGGATCTCTAATTCACCCCTCCACTTT.

This clonotype has at least ten counts. The genes are TRBV12-3 or TRBV12-4 and TRBJ2-1; TRBD2 agrees at 8 bases. The CDR3 consists of 15 residues. The V gene end was trimmed by 3 bases and the J gene end by 8 bases; junction bases not matched to a gene: 9. The DNA of the CDR3 is TGTGCCAGCAGTTTCTCAGCGGGACTAGGGGATGAGCAGTTCTTC. It codes for CASSFSAGLGDEQFF.

This clonotype was seen ten or more times. The chain joins TRBV20-1 to TRBJ2-3; D perhaps matches TRBD2 (5 bases). The germline gives CDR1 DFQATT, CDR2 SNEGSKA (reference sequence). The CDR3 length is 13 residues. V was pared by 5 bases and J by 4 bases, with 13 bases between. In DNA form, the CDR3 reads TGCAGTGCTGGCCCCCTGCGGGCAGATACGCAGTATTTT. Protein sequence: CSAGPLRADTQYF.

This clonotype was found a few times. J is TRBJ2-5 and V is TRBV5-1; TRBD1 might be the D (5 bases). The V end was cut by 0 bases, the J end by 2 bases, with 8 bases between. In germline, CDR1 is SGHRS, CDR2 YFSETQ. This CDR3 spans 14 amino acids. CDR3 nucleotide sequence: TGCGCCAGCAGCTTGGGCGGACAACAAGAGACCCAGTACTTC. Translating gives CASSLGGQQETQYF.

Many counts were recorded for this clonotype. The chain joins TRBV5-1 to TRBJ2-5, with D possibly matching TRBD1 (5 bases). The CDR3 contains 14 residues. The V end lost 0 bases, the J end lost 2 bases, and 8 bases lay between the germline ends. Looked up from germline, CDR1 is SGHRS and CDR2 is YFSETQ. The CDR3 spells CASSLGQTQETQYF. The CDR3 region has the DNA TGCGCCAGCAGCTTGGGACAGACTCAAGAGACCCAGTACTTC. Using reference TRBV5-1 and TRBJ2-5 for the parts outside the CDR3, the full variable domain is KAGVTQTPRYLIKTRGQQVTLSCSPISGHRSVSWYQQTPGQGLQFLFEYFSETQRNKGNFPGRFSGRQFSNSRSEMNVSTLELGDSALYLCASSLGQTQETQYFGPGTRLLVL.

In this sample, this clonotype turned up a few times. J is TRBJ2-4 and V is TRBV12-5, with TRBD1 as a possible D gene (5 bases). This CDR3 is built from 12 residues. V lost 6 bases and J 5 bases, leaving 8 bases between the germline ends. Germline assignment: CDR1 LGHNT and CDR2 FRNRAP. The CDR3 region has the DNA TGTGCTAGTGGCCCCAGGGAAAACATTCAGTACTTC. Protein product: CASGPRENIQYF.

This clonotype was seen only a few times. This chain links TRBV20-1 with TRBJ2-5; D remains unclear. This CDR3 has 10 amino acids. The V gene's germline CDR1 is DFQATT and CDR2 SNEGSKA (reference sequence). V was clipped by 6 bases and J by 3 bases, with 5 bases between them. The CDR3 DNA reads as TGCAGTGCCTCGAAAGAGACCCAGTACTTC. This sequence encodes CSASKETQYF.

This clonotype was counted a single time. The chain employs TRBV5-1 and TRBJ2-1; D might be TRBD2 (6 bases). Trimming stripped 3 bases from V and 9 bases from J, with 13 bases between. CDR3 length: 13 residues. Germline V gene data show CDR1 as SGHRS and CDR2 as YFSETQ. The DNA for the CDR3 is TGCGCCAGCAGCTCGGTTCGGGACTCTGAGCAGTTCTTC. Amino acid sequence: CASSSVRDSEQFF.

Note on this clonotype: Compared with germline, one end of the junction differs, possibly owing to a read error. J is TRBJ1-1 and V is TRBV28; 7 bases fit TRBD1. Germline loops: CDR1 MDHEN, CDR2 SYDVKM. CDR3 length: 14 residues. The CDR3 sequence is CASSPLRGPPCRIF. CDR3 nucleotides: TGTGCCAGCAGTCCCCTGAGGGGGCCCCCGTGTCGGATCTTT.

This clonotype was seen only once. The chain recombines TRBV7-3 with TRBJ2-1; weak D call: TRBD2 (6 bases). CDR1 is SGHTA and CDR2 is FQGTGA in the germline V gene. This CDR3 contains 14 residues. Trimming cost V 8 bases and J 2 bases, with 13 bases left between them. DNA of the CDR3: TGTGCCAGCGGGTCAACGGGAGCCTACAATGAGCAGTTCTTC. Translated, it gives CASGSTGAYNEQFF.

This clonotype was observed a handful of times. The genes are TRBV15 and TRBJ2-5; D unresolved. Germline CDR1 and CDR2: LNHNV and YYDKDF (reference sequence). The ends were cut back, 3 bases at V and 5 bases at J, with 13 bases in the middle. This CDR3 is built from 14 residues. CDR3 coding DNA: TGTGCCACCAGCAGTCTTGGGATGGCGGAGACCCAGTACTTC. It translates to CATSSLGMAETQYF.

This clonotype was seen more than once but under ten times. The V call is TRBV10-3, the J call TRBJ2-1; tentative D call: TRBD2 (5 bases). The germline V and J ends were trimmed by 6 bases and 6 bases, with 21 bases remaining between them. Germline loops: CDR1 ENHRY, CDR2 SYGVKD. The CDR3 has 16 amino acids. The CDR3 spells CAISGNRSPGLNEQFF. In DNA, the CDR3 is TGTGCCATCAGCGGGAACCGATCCCCTGGCCTCAATGAGCAGTTCTTC.

The V gene is TRBV5-1, the J gene TRBJ2-1; TRBD2 matches at 8 bases. Germline lookup yields CDR1 SGHRS and CDR2 YFSETQ. The CDR3 extends over 16 amino acids. Germline trimming cut 0 bases from V and 6 bases from J; bases unmatched to any gene: 8. In DNA, the CDR3 is TGCGCCAGCAGCTTGGCCTCTCTAGCGGGTTCCAATGAGCAGTTCTTC. This translates into CASSLASLAGSNEQFF.

J is TRBJ2-1 and V is TRBV5-1; 11 bases are shared with TRBD2. Trimming cost V 3 bases and J 8 bases; bases outside gene matches: 25. Germline lookup yields CDR1 SGHRS and CDR2 YFSETQ. The CDR3 sequence is 21 residues long. CDR3 sequence (DNA): TGCGCCAGCAGCTCGCGACCCGACAGGTTACTAGCGGGAGTTTCGGATGATGAGCAGTTCTTC. This gives the protein CASSSRPDRLLAGVSDDEQFF.